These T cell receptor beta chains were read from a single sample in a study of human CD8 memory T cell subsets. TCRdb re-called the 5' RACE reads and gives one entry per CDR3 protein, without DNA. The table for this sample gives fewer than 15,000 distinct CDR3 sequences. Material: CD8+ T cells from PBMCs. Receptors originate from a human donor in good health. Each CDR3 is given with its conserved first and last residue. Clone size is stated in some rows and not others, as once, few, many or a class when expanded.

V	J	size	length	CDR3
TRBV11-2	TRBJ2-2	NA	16	CASSPPQGAGTGELFF
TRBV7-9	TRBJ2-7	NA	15	CASSPLAGSSYEQYF
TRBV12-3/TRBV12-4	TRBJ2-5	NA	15	CASSGTGGEGETQYF
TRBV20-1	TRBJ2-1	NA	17	CSARELAGGWLASEQFF
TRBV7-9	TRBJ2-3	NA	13	CASSFGARDTQYF
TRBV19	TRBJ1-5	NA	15	CASSPRTGPYQPQHF
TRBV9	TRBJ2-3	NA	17	CASSVEGSGPVTDTQYF
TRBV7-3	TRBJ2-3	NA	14	CASSLVGGADTQYF
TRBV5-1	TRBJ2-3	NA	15	CASRFGLAVFPTQYF
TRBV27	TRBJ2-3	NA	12	CASSLLGDTQYF
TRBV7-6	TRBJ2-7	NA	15	CASSSSQGAFYEQYF
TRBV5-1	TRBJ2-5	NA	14	CASSRTGQGKTQYF
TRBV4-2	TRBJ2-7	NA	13	CASSSGTSYEQYF
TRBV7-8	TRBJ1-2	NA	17	CASSPRGGERSNYGYTF
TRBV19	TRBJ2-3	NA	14	CASSPGLRADTQYF
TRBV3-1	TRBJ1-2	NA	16	CASSTTGALSSGGYTF
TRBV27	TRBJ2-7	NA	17	CASSLLAGKGLSYEQYF
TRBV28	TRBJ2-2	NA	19	CASSLLGVGGQGSTGELFF
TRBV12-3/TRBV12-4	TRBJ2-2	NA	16	CASSFGLALNTGELFF
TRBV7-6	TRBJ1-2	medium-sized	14	CASSGPGQIYGYTF
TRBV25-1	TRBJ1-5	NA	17	CASSDSGEVHSNQPQHF
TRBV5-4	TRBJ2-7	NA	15	CASSFPGQGAYEQYF
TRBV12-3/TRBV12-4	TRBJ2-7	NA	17	CASSSVPPVDYSYEQYF
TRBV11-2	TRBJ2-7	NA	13	CASSLDLHSEQYF
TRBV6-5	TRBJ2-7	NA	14	CASTWYEGVYEQYF
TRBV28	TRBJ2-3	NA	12	CASSPREGTQYF
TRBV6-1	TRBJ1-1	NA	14	CASSELGGNTEAFF
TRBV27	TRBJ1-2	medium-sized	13	CASSLSADAGYTF
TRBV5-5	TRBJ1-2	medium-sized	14	CASSWTGTYYGYTF
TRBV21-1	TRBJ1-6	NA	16	CASSSSGQIYNSPLHF
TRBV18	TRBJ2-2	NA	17	CASSPDRGAGTTGELFF
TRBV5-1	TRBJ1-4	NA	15	CASSLWTGGSEKLFF
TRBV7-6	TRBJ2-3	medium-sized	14	CATGGEGPSDTQYF
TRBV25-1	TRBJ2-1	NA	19	CASSEGILSTSGRASEQFF
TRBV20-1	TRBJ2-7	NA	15	CSARELAGVSYEQYF
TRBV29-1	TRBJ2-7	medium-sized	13	CSVEGGQAYEQYF
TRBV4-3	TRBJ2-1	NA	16	CASSQEVTSRRNEQFF
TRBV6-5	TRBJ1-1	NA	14	CASSYYTANTEAFF
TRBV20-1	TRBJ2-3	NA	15	CSARGRGSNTDTQYF
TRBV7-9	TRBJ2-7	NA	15	CASSLVGQGSYEQYF
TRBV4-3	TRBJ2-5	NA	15	CASSQDPRPQETQYF
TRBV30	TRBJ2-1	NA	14	CAWSVGTSYNEQFF
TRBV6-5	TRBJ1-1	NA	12	CASSLQGTEAFF
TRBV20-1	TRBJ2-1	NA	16	CSAPFPLASPSNEQFF
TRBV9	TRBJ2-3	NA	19	CASSVDPLAGVTSTDTQYF
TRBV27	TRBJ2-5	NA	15	CASSWTSDRQGTQYF
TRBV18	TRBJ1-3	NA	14	CASSPQGSGNTIYF
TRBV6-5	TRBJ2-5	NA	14	CASSRTANQETQYF
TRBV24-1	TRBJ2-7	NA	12	CATAQGAREQYF
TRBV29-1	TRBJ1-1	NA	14	CSVNPGGMNTEAFF
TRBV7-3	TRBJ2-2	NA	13	CASSLFGVEELFF
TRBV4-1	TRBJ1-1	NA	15	CASSHLSLQGGEAFF
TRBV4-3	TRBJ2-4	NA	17	CASSQDRAGIAKNIQYF
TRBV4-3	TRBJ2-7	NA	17	CASSQDLGLAGVYEQYF
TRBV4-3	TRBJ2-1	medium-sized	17	CASSQDGRGRGENEQFF